The 19 T cell receptor beta chains presented below share a single source sample, sequenced in a study of blood T cell repertoires in COVID-19. The table came from immunoSEQ multiplex PCR; TCRdb's copy has only in-frame clones and leaves some out. Here the sample spans 180,000 or so clones, about 81% being singletons. The sample consisted of peripheral blood. These TCRs come from a woman over 75 with COVID-19, enrolled during active disease.

The table lists this clone with a count of one. The CDR3 DNA reads as TGTGCCAGCAGCCCCGGACTAGCTGCCGCTCAAGAGACCCAGTACTTC. It translates to CASSPGLAAAQETQYF. V gene TRBV13 combines with J gene TRBJ2-5, with 8 bases matching TRBD2. V lost 5 bases and J lost 2; bases outside the gene matches: 10. CDR3 size: 16 residues. The germline gives CDR1 PRHDT, CDR2 FYEKMQ (reference sequence).

The rearrangement uses TRBV2 and TRBJ2-2; D call uncertain. CDR3 size: 11 residues. The ends were cut back, 8 bases at V and 6 bases at J, with 7 bases in the middle. In germline, CDR1 is SNHLY, CDR2 FYNNEI. This CDR3 is CASRLAGELFF. The CDR3 nucleotides read TGTGCCAGCCGGTTAGCCGGGGAGCTGTTTTTT.

V gene TRBV19 combines with J gene TRBJ1-5; D is ambiguous. Trimming cost V 3 bases and J 0 bases, with 9 bases left between them. The CDR3 is 15 amino acids. Germline V gene lookup returns CDR1 LNHDA and CDR2 SQIVND (reference sequence). The CDR3: CASSIEGYSNQPQHF. The CDR3, as DNA: TGTGCCAGTAGTATTGAGGGTTATAGCAATCAGCCCCAGCATTTT.

This clone was detected only a few times. The chain combines TRBV6-4 with TRBJ2-7, with no clear D. V dropped 4 bases and J dropped 0 bases, with 19 bases sitting between them. This CDR3 comprises 17 residues. Per germline, CDR1 MRHNA and CDR2 SNTAGT. The CDR3 loop is CASSGAHERPSSYEQYF. The CDR3 DNA reads as TGTGCCAGCAGTGGGGCACATGAACGACCCTCCTCCTACGAGCAGTACTTC.

This clone was seen a single time. This chain uses TRBV4-1 with TRBJ2-7; the D gene is possibly TRBD1 (7 bases). V dropped 0 bases and J dropped 0 bases, with 12 bases sitting between them. There are 16 residues in the CDR3. The germline gives CDR1 MGHRA, CDR2 YSYEKL. For the CDR3, the DNA is TGCGCCAGCAGCCAAGATCCAGGGGGGAGCTCCTACGAGCAGTACTTC. Translating gives CASSQDPGGSSYEQYF.

The rearrangement uses TRBV3-1 (or the pseudogene TRBV3-2) and TRBJ2-3, with 7 bases lining up with TRBD2. The CDR3 has 16 amino acids. Germline loops: CDR1 LGHDT, CDR2 YNNKEL (reference sequence). After removal of 4 bases from V and 4 bases from J, the junction contained 11 bases not matched to a gene. The CDR3 region is CASSRGLESIADTQYF. In DNA form, the CDR3 reads TGTGCCAGCAGCCGAGGACTAGAGTCGATCGCAGATACGCAGTATTTT.

DNA for the CDR3: TGTGCCAGCAGCTTAGCCAGGTCAACTAATGAAAAACTGTTTTTT. Its protein is CASSLARSTNEKLFF. The chain links TRBV7-2 to TRBJ1-4; no definite D call. The CDR3 totals 15 residues. Trimming cost V 0 bases and J 0 bases, with 5 bases left between them. Germline CDR1 SGHTA, CDR2 FQGNSA.

This chain joins TRBV4-3 and TRBJ2-5, with D maybe TRBD2 (6 bases). This CDR3 contains 14 residues. The V and J ends lost 0 bases and 3 bases respectively, with 8 bases between them. CDR1 is LGHNA and CDR2 is YSLEER in the germline V gene. The CDR3 region is CASSQDTSKETQYF. CDR3 nucleotides: TGCGCCAGCAGCCAAGATACTAGCAAAGAGACCCAGTACTTC.

The rearrangement uses TRBV19 and TRBJ1-2, with 7 bases fitting TRBD1. Germline V CDR1 and CDR2: LNHDA, SQIVND (reference sequence). The CDR3 consists of 15 residues. J gave up 3 bases and V 4 bases, and 8 bases lay outside the gene matches. The CDR3 DNA reads TGTGCCAGTAGTAGAACAGGGGTCGTTTACTATGGCTACACCTTC. As protein: CASSRTGVVYYGYTF.

J is TRBJ1-1 and V is TRBV27; weak D call: TRBD1 (6 bases). The CDR3 consists of 14 residues. The V gene's germline CDR1 is MNHEY and CDR2 SMNVEV (reference sequence). The germline V and J ends were trimmed by 5 bases and 7 bases, with 17 bases remaining between them. The CDR3 is CASSGPGTFREAFF. CDR3 bases: TGTGCCAGCAGTGGCCCCGGGACATTCCGTGAAGCTTTCTTT.

This chain uses TRBV6-2 or TRBV6-3 with TRBJ1-6; the match to TRBD1 covers 11 bases. The CDR3 contains 15 residues. Germline trimming cut 4 bases from V and 5 bases from J; bases unmatched to any gene: 1. The germline CDR1 and CDR2 sequences are MNHEY and SVGEGT. The CDR3 DNA sequence: TGTGCCAGCAGTTCGGGACAGGGGGATAATTCACCCCTCCACTTT. Translating it yields CASSSGQGDNSPLHF.

The rearrangement joins TRBV6-6 to TRBJ1-2; D is undetermined. Trimming took 0 bases from V and 8 from J, leaving 7 bases between them. The CDR3 loop spans 12 amino acids. CDR1 and CDR2 (germline): MNHNY, SVGAGI (reference sequence). The CDR3 spells CASSYSPEGYTF. CDR3 sequence (DNA): TGTGCCAGCAGTTACTCTCCAGAAGGCTACACCTTC.

The chain combines TRBV3-1 (or the pseudogene TRBV3-2) with TRBJ1-4; 10 nucleotides align to TRBD1. The CDR3 runs 14 residues. Germline CDR1 reads LGHDT; CDR2 reads YNNKEL (reference sequence). Trimming removed 4 bases from V and 8 bases from J; junction bases left unmatched: 4. This CDR3 reads CASSRQGAREKLFF. CDR3 bases: TGTGCCAGCAGCCGACAGGGGGCAAGAGAAAAACTGTTTTTT.

This clone was seen a single time. The V gene is TRBV6-2 or TRBV6-3, the J gene TRBJ2-1, with 8 bases aligning to TRBD1. With 0 bases clipped from V and 7 bases from J, the junction kept 5 bases outside the gene matches. The V gene's germline CDR1 is MNHEY and CDR2 SVGEGT. The length of the CDR3 is 15 residues. The CDR3 reads CASSYSGQGFNEQFF. CDR3 nucleotides: TGTGCCAGCAGTTACTCCGGACAGGGCTTTAATGAGCAGTTCTTC.

The chain combines TRBV3-1 (or the pseudogene TRBV3-2) with TRBJ1-1, with a possible D match to TRBD1 (5 bases). Germline CDR1 and CDR2: LGHDT and YNNKEL (reference sequence). The CDR3 length is 13 residues. V lost 4 bases, J lost 5 bases, and 11 bases lay in between. This CDR3 is CASSRRRGTEAFF. CDR3 coding DNA: TGTGCCAGCAGCCGAAGGAGGGGAACTGAAGCTTTCTTT.

This clone was recorded once. The chain couples TRBV5-4 to TRBJ1-1; maybe TRBD1 (5 bases). CDR1 and CDR2 from the germline V gene are SGHNT and YYREEE (reference sequence). Trimming left V 5 bases short and J 1 base short, with 9 bases between. This CDR3 comprises 13 residues. CDR3 region: CASSLQENTEAFF. CDR3 DNA sequence: TGTGCCAGCAGTTTACAGGAGAACACTGAAGCTTTCTTT.

The V gene is TRBV6-5, the J gene TRBJ1-2, with 10 bases that match TRBD1. The CDR3 has 15 residues. The trim removed 2 bases at V and 4 bases at J, leaving 4 bases unmatched. Looked up from germline, CDR1 is MNHEY and CDR2 is SVGAGI. DNA for the CDR3: TGTGCCAGCAGTTACGGGACAGGGGACGGCTATGGCTACACCTTC. Its protein is CASSYGTGDGYGYTF.

CDR3 DNA: TGTGCCAGCAGCTCCGGGGTCGGGCAGTACTTC. It is translated as CASSSGVGQYF. The chain has TRBV5-5 and TRBJ2-7; tentatively, D is TRBD2 (5 bases). Germline V lookup: CDR1 SGHKS, CDR2 YYEKEE (reference sequence). Trimming took 3 bases from V and 9 from J, leaving 10 bases between them. The CDR3 is 11 amino acids.

V usage is TRBV27 and J usage is TRBJ2-7, with 11 bases lining up with TRBD1. The CDR3 spans 17 residues. CDR1 is MNHEY, CDR2 SMNVEV, per germline (reference sequence). V lost 4 bases to trimming and J lost 3 bases; unmatched junction nucleotides: 11. The CDR3 nucleotides read TGTGCCAGCAGTTCCATTGGACAGGGGGCGTCCATCTACGAGCAGTACTTC. Protein sequence: CASSSIGQGASIYEQYF.